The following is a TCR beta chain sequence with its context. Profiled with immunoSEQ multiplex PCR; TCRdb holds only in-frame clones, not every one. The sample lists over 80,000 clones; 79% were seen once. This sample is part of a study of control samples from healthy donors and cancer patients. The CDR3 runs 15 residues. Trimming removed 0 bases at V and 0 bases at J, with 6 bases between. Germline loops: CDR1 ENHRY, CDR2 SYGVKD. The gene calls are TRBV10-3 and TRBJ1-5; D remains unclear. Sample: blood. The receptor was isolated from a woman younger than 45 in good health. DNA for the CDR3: TGTGCCATCAGTGAGTCGTCAGATAGCAATCAGCCCCAGCATTTT. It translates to CAISESSDSNQPQHF.